The rows below give T cell receptor beta chains drawn from one sample of a study of chemoradiotherapy in HPV16-positive cancers. Libraries were prepared by immunoSEQ multiplex PCR; TCRdb keeps only in-frame clonotypes and omits some of them. The top ten clones hold approximately 12% of a sample with some 5,100 clones, 70% to 75% of them seen once. The source was tumor tissue, collected from a patient who underwent chemoradiotherapy. The source is a human donor with HPV-associated anogenital cancer. The CDR3 runs from the conserved cysteine through the conserved F or W. D genes are given only for firm matches. Where a row states a size, it is once, few, many or the class of an expanded clone; other rows omit it.

D gene	V gene	J gene	clone size	CDR3 DNA	CDR3 protein
TRBD1	TRBV28	TRBJ1-2	.	TGTGCCAGCAGTCTGGGACAGGGGGTCGATGGCTACACCTTC	CASSLGQGVDGYTF
.	TRBV28	TRBJ2-1	.	TGTGCCAGCAGTTGGGCAACCGGCTCCTACAATGAGCAGTTCTTC	CASSWATGSYNEQFF
TRBD2	TRBV9	TRBJ2-1	.	TGTGCCAGCAGCTCACTAGCGGGAGGGCAAGATGAGCAGTTCTTC	CASSSLAGGQDEQFF
TRBD1	TRBV18	TRBJ2-5	.	TGTGCCAGCTCACGCGGGACAGGGGGCGAAGAGACCCAGTACTTC	CASSRGTGGEETQYF
.	TRBV6-6	TRBJ2-1	.	TGTGCCAGCAGCTCAAGTGAACGACCAGGCGATGAGCAGTTCTTC	CASSSSERPGDEQFF
.	TRBV14	TRBJ2-7	.	TGTGCCAGCAGCCTTGGGACCTTCTACGAGCAGTACTTC	CASSLGTFYEQYF
TRBD2	TRBV2	TRBJ2-5	.	TGTGCCAGCAATCTCCTTGGACTAGCGGGGAAAGAGACCCAGTACTTC	CASNLLGLAGKETQYF
.	TRBV7-9	TRBJ2-1	.	TGTGCCAGCAGCTTAGATCTGGGGGGCGGGAGTGAATACAATGAGCAGTTCTTC	CASSLDLGGGSEYNEQFF
TRBD1	TRBV6-1	TRBJ2-1	.	TGTGCCAGCCCCCGGCAGGGGGCCCTCAGTGAGCAGTTCTTC	CASPRQGALSEQFF
.	TRBV9	TRBJ2-5	.	TGTGCCAGCAGCGCACTAGCTTCAGAGACCCAGTACTTC	CASSALASETQYF
TRBD1	TRBV19	TRBJ2-1	.	TGTGCCAGTAGTAGACAGGGGGCGTACAATGAGCAGTTCTTC	CASSRQGAYNEQFF
TRBD2	TRBV27	TRBJ2-3	.	TGTGCCAGCAGCCGAAGGACTAGCGGGAGGGATACGCAGTATTTT	CASSRRTSGRDTQYF
.	TRBV28	TRBJ2-7	.	TGTGCCAGCAGCCGGAGATACGAGCAGTACTTC	CASSRRYEQYF
.	TRBV14	TRBJ2-5	.	TGTGCCAGCAGCAAGGACACCACCCAGTACTTC	CASSKDTTQYF
.	TRBV5-1	TRBJ2-7	few	TGCGCCAGCAGCCCGGACATCGATCCCTACGAGCAGTACTTC	CASSPDIDPYEQYF
.	TRBV11-3	TRBJ1-5	.	TGTGCCAGCAGCTTAGTAGGGTGCAAAAGAGGCAGCTACAATCAGCCCCAGCATTTT	CASSLVGCKRGSYNQPQHF
.	TRBV29-1	TRBJ1-1	.	TGCAGCGTTTGGGGGGGGCACACTGAAGCTTTCTTT	CSVWGGHTEAFF
.	TRBV2	TRBJ2-2	few	TGTGCCAGCAGTGGGGACACCGGGGAGCTGTTTTTT	CASSGDTGELFF
TRBD1	TRBV4-3	TRBJ1-1	large	TGCGCCAGCAGCCATGGTGACAGGGGAGTGACTGAAGCTTTCTTT	CASSHGDRGVTEAFF
TRBD1	TRBV6-1	TRBJ2-1	medium-sized	TGTGCCAGCAGTGAAGGGACAGGGTCCTACAATGAGCAGTTCTTC	CASSEGTGSYNEQFF
.	TRBV18	TRBJ1-1	.	TGTGCCAGCTCACCAATGGCAAACACTGAAGCTTTCTTT	CASSPMANTEAFF
.	TRBV7-3	TRBJ2-3	.	TGTGCCAGCAGCCAGGGACATAGCACAGATACGCAGTATTTT	CASSQGHSTDTQYF
.	TRBV29-1	TRBJ2-7	.	TGCAGCGTTGGCAGGGGACAATACTACGAGCAGTACTTC	CSVGRGQYYEQYF
.	TRBV9	TRBJ1-1	.	TGTGCCAGCAGCCCGTCCCGGGGTGGGGTCACTGAAGCTTTCTTT	CASSPSRGGVTEAFF
.	TRBV10-2	TRBJ2-7	.	TGCGCCAGCAGTGAGCGCGGCGGGGCCTCCTACGAGCAGTACTTC	CASSERGGASYEQYF
.	TRBV9	TRBJ2-1	.	TGTGCCAGCAGCGCCGATGGCCACAACGAGCAGTTCTTC	CASSADGHNEQFF
.	TRBV20-1	TRBJ2-7	.	TGCAGTGTCCATTATTCCTACGAGCAGTACTTC	CSVHYSYEQYF
TRBD1	TRBV9	TRBJ2-7	.	TGTGCCAGCAGCGGACAGGGGGCGTACGAGCAGTACTTC	CASSGQGAYEQYF
.	TRBV5-4	TRBJ2-1	.	TGTGCCAGCAGCTTGGTGGGACACAACAATGAGCAGTTCTTC	CASSLVGHNNEQFF
TRBD2	TRBV7-3	TRBJ2-3	.	TGTGCCAGTTCGAGACTAGCGGGAAGCACAGATACGCAGTATTTT	CASSRLAGSTDTQYF
TRBD2	TRBV7-2	TRBJ2-7	few	TGTGCCAGCAGCTGGACTAGCGGGAGGTTCGACGAGCAGTACTTC	CASSWTSGRFDEQYF
TRBD1	TRBV13	TRBJ2-3	.	TGTGCCAGCAGCTTAAAGGGACAGGGGTCAGATACGCAGTATTTT	CASSLKGQGSDTQYF
TRBD1	TRBV6-1	TRBJ1-5	few	TGTGCCAGCAGTGAGGTGGGACAGCCAAGGAATCAGCCCCAGCATTTT	CASSEVGQPRNQPQHF
.	TRBV7-9	TRBJ1-2	few	TGTGCCAGCAGACCCGGGACATCCGACTATGGCTACACCTTC	CASRPGTSDYGYTF
.	TRBV2	TRBJ1-5	few	TGTGCCAGCAGTACGAATACGTATCAGCCCCAGCATTTT	CASSTNTYQPQHF
.	TRBV9	TRBJ2-3	.	TGTGCCAGCAGCGCTAGCTCCCACGGAACCTTCACAGATACGCAGTATTTT	CASSASSHGTFTDTQYF
TRBD2	TRBV7-2	TRBJ2-7	.	TGTGCCAGCAGCTTACGACTAGCGGGATCCCACGAGCAGTACTTC	CASSLRLAGSHEQYF
.	TRBV6-5	TRBJ1-5	.	TGTGCCAGCAGTTCCAGGGAGGCGGGCAATCAGCCCCAGCATTTT	CASSSREAGNQPQHF
.	TRBV28	TRBJ1-1	few	TGTGCCAGCAGTTTAACCCTAGGGGGGGGAAACACTGAAGCTTTCTTT	CASSLTLGGGNTEAFF
TRBD2	TRBV11-2	TRBJ2-5	.	TGTGCCAGCAGCTTCGGACCGTTGGGGGGGGAGACCCAGTACTTC	CASSFGPLGGETQYF
.	TRBV5-1	TRBJ1-2	.	TGCGCCAGCAGCACCGCGGGGTATGAGGGCTATGGCTACACCTTC	CASSTAGYEGYGYTF
TRBD2	TRBV5-1	TRBJ2-7	.	TGCGCCAGCAGCGAATCACTAGCGGGATACTACGAGCAGTACTTC	CASSESLAGYYEQYF
TRBD2	TRBV27	TRBJ2-7	.	TGTGCCAGCAGGAGCGGGAGGGCCTCCCCCGAGCAGTACTTC	CASRSGRASPEQYF
TRBD2	TRBV10-3	TRBJ2-1	few	TGTGCCATCAGCCCGGGAAGCGGGAGTTCCGAGCAGTTCTTC	CAISPGSGSSEQFF
.	TRBV6-6	TRBJ1-3	few	TGTGCCAGCAGTTACTCGAGAGACAGAGGTACCATATATTTT	CASSYSRDRGTIYF
.	TRBV5-4	TRBJ2-3	.	TGTGCCAGCAGCTTCGGCGGAAAGAACACAGATACGCAGTATTTT	CASSFGGKNTDTQYF
.	TRBV9	TRBJ1-3	.	TGTGCCAGCAGCGTAGGGAAGGCGGCCCCTGGAAACACCATATATTTT	CASSVGKAAPGNTIYF
.	TRBV7-3	TRBJ1-1	.	TGTGCCAGCAGCTCTACCGGGGGGGCTGAAGCTTTCTTT	CASSSTGGAEAFF
.	TRBV20-1	TRBJ2-7	.	TGCAGTGCTAAACTAGTCTACGAGCAGTACTTC	CSAKLVYEQYF
.	TRBV27	TRBJ2-7	.	TGTGCCACCGGACAGACAAACTCCTACGAGCAGTACTTC	CATGQTNSYEQYF
.	TRBV9	TRBJ1-2	.	TGTGCCAGCAGCGTATATCAGGGTACCTATGGCTACACCTTC	CASSVYQGTYGYTF
TRBD1	TRBV5-1	TRBJ1-2	.	TGCGCCAGCAGCTCCCCCCAAGTGGGAGGGGGCGGGAACTATGGCTACACCTTC	CASSSPQVGGGGNYGYTF
.	TRBV11-3	TRBJ2-1	once	TGTGCCAGCAGCCCCAGACTCAGTAGGGGGGGGTGGGATGAGCAGTTCTTC	CASSPRLSRGGWDEQFF
.	TRBV7-3	TRBJ1-5	once	TGTGCCAGCAGCGCCCAGGGTGGCCAGCCCCAGCATTTT	CASSAQGGQPQHF